This is a list of T cell receptor beta chains from one sample in a study of lymphopenia after photon versus proton radiotherapy. Assay used: immunoSEQ multiplex PCR; TCRdb lists only in-frame clones, some missing. The sample yields 150,000 to 200,000 clones, 80% to 90% seen once. The sequencing used peripheral blood, collected from a patient treated with photon-based radiotherapy. The receptor source for this set is a man aged 45-65 years with gastric cancer. Both conserved end residues are part of each CDR3. A D gene is named only where the DNA matches it firmly. Not every row has a clone size; where given, it reads once, few, many or a size class.

CASSPGLAGRVDTQYF	TGTGCCAGCAGCCCGGGACTAGCGGGGAGAGTAGATACGCAGTATTTT	TRBD2	.	TRBV5-4	TRBJ2-3
CASSRRQRETQYF	TGTGCCAGCAGCCGGAGGCAGCGAGAGACCCAGTACTTC	.	.	TRBV27	TRBJ2-5
CASSYGSGTSYEQYF	TGTGCCAGCAGTTACGGGAGCGGAACCTCCTACGAGCAGTACTTC	.	.	TRBV6-6	TRBJ2-7
CASSPQRGNTIYF	TGTGCCAGCAGCCCGCAAAGGGGGAACACCATATATTTT	.	once	TRBV7-2	TRBJ1-3
CASSLVARGELFF	TGTGCCAGCAGCTTAGTTGCCCGCGGGGAGCTGTTTTTT	.	.	TRBV7-7	TRBJ2-2
CASSYRTGGDGYTF	TGTGCCAGCAGTTACAGGACAGGGGGCGATGGCTACACCTTC	TRBD1	.	TRBV6-6	TRBJ1-2
CASSQSGVSSYEQYF	TGTGCCAGCAGCCAGAGCGGGGTGAGCTCCTACGAGCAGTACTTC	TRBD2	.	TRBV7-2	TRBJ2-7
CASRPLAGRDEQYF	TGTGCCAGTAGACCTCTTGCAGGGCGCGACGAGCAGTACTTC	.	.	TRBV19	TRBJ2-7
CASSLEGTTREQYF	TGTGCCAGCAGCTTGGAAGGAACTACCCGCGAGCAGTACTTC	.	once	TRBV5-4	TRBJ2-7
CASSQPGTTTYNEQFF	TGCGCCAGCAGCCAGCCCGGGACTACGACCTACAATGAGCAGTTCTTC	TRBD2	.	TRBV4-1	TRBJ2-1
CASARDSEEKLFF	TGCGCCAGCGCCCGGGACAGTGAAGAAAAACTGTTTTTT	TRBD1	.	TRBV5-1	TRBJ1-4
CASSIMVGQGQTQYF	TGTGCCAGTAGTATAATGGTGGGACAGGGACAGACCCAGTACTTC	TRBD1	.	TRBV19	TRBJ2-5
CASSSSGVSNQPQHF	TGTGCCAGCAGCAGCTCAGGGGTGAGCAATCAGCCCCAGCATTTT	.	.	TRBV25-1	TRBJ1-5
CASSPSPENTEAFF	TGTGCCAGCTCACCATCCCCAGAGAACACTGAAGCTTTCTTT	.	.	TRBV18	TRBJ1-1
CASSFSRGLGQETQYF	TGTGCCAGCAGCTTCTCAAGAGGACTAGGCCAAGAGACCCAGTACTTC	TRBD2	.	TRBV7-9	TRBJ2-5
CASSLEAASYEQYF	TGCGCCAGCAGCTTGGAAGCGGCATCCTACGAGCAGTACTTC	.	.	TRBV5-1	TRBJ2-7
CASSEKGTQIREYF	TGTGCCAGCAGTGAGAAAGGAACCCAAATTCGCGAGTACTTC	.	once	TRBV2	TRBJ2-7
CASSLIPALGAEAFF	TGTGCCAGCAGTTTAATCCCCGCGTTAGGGGCGGAGGCTTTCTTT	.	.	TRBV27	TRBJ1-1
CASRPGPATNEKLFF	TGTGCCAGTCGACCAGGCCCCGCAACTAATGAAAAACTGTTTTTT	.	.	TRBV6-1	TRBJ1-4
CASRTSGGGGADTQYF	TGCGCCAGCAGGACTAGCGGAGGGGGAGGGGCAGATACGCAGTATTTT	TRBD2	.	TRBV10-2	TRBJ2-3
CASSQVSTGTGAYEQYF	TGTGCCAGCAGCCAAGTCTCGACCGGGACAGGGGCGTACGAGCAGTACTTC	TRBD1	few	TRBV4-2	TRBJ2-7
CASSPSTGVNQPQHF	TGTGCCAGCTCACCGTCCACAGGGGTGAATCAGCCCCAGCATTTT	TRBD1	.	TRBV18	TRBJ1-5
CASSITSLSTDTQYF	TGTGCCAGCAGCATAACTTCTCTCAGCACAGATACGCAGTATTTT	.	.	TRBV7-7	TRBJ2-3
CASSVEANYGYTF	TGTGCCAGCAGTGTGGAGGCCAACTATGGCTACACCTTC	.	.	TRBV2	TRBJ1-2
CASSETVGPQHF	TGTGCCAGTAGTGAGACGGTGGGGCCCCAGCATTTT	.	.	TRBV19	TRBJ1-5
CASSLKGEQFF	TGTGCCAGCAGCTTGAAAGGGGAGCAGTTCTTC	.	.	TRBV7-2	TRBJ2-1
CASMGIENEQFF	TGTGCCAGCATGGGAATAGAGAATGAGCAGTTCTTC	.	.	TRBV2	TRBJ2-1
CAWFDSRSSYNEQFF	TGTGCCTGGTTTGACAGCCGTAGCTCCTACAATGAGCAGTTCTTC	.	.	TRBV30	TRBJ2-1
CASSPSVNQPQHF	TGTGCCAGCTCACCTTCAGTCAATCAGCCCCAGCATTTT	.	.	TRBV18	TRBJ1-5
CASSPQAGASREKLFF	TGTGCCAGCAGCCCCCAAGCGGGCGCCAGTAGGGAAAAACTGTTTTTT	.	few	TRBV9	TRBJ1-4
CASSPRAGVSYEQYF	TGTGCCAGTAGCCCCCGAGCGGGAGTGTCCTACGAGCAGTACTTC	TRBD2	.	TRBV19	TRBJ2-7
CASSLVAGAGGEQFF	TGTGCCAGCAGCTTAGTAGCGGGAGCCGGGGGGGAGCAGTTCTTC	TRBD2	.	TRBV7-8	TRBJ2-1
CSASLQGTQYF	TGCAGTGCTAGCCTACAGGGGACGCAGTATTTT	TRBD1	.	TRBV20-1	TRBJ2-3
CASSGGTSGPRGTDTQYF	TGTGCCAGCAGTGGAGGGACTAGCGGACCCAGAGGCACAGATACGCAGTATTTT	TRBD2	.	TRBV2	TRBJ2-3
CASREVGAGELFF	TGTGCCAGCAGAGAGGTGGGCGCCGGGGAGCTGTTTTTT	.	.	TRBV7-6	TRBJ2-2
CASSPPGQGAVETQYF	TGTGCCAGCAGTCCCCCGGGACAGGGGGCTGTGGAGACCCAGTACTTC	TRBD1	.	TRBV14	TRBJ2-5